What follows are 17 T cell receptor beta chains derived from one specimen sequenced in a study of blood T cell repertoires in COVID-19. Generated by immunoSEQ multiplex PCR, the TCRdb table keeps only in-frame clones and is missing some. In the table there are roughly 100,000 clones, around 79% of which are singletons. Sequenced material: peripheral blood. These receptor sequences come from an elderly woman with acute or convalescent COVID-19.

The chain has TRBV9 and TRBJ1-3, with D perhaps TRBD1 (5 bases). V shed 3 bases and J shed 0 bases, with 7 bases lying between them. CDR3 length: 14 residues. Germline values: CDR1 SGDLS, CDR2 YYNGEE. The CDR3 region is CASSGQLSGNTIYF. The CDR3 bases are TGTGCCAGCAGCGGACAGCTCTCTGGAAACACCATATATTTT. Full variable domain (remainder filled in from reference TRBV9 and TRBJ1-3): DSGVTQTPKHLITATGQRVTLRCSPRSGDLSVYWYQQSLDQGLQFLIQYYNGEERAKGNILERFSAQQFPDLHSELNLSSLELGDSALYFCASSGQLSGNTIYFGEGSWLTVV.

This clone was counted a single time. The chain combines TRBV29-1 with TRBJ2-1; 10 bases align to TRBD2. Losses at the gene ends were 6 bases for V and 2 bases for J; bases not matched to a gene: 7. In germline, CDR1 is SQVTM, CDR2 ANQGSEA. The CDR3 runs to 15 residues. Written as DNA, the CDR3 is TGCAGCGTCGGCGGACTAGCGGTTGCCTACAATGAGCAGTTCTTC. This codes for CSVGGLAVAYNEQFF.

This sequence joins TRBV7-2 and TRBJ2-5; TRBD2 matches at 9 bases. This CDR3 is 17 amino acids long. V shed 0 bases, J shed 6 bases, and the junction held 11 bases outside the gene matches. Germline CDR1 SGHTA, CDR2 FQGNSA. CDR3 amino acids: CASSLAELSGGMKTQYF. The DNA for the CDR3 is TGTGCCAGCAGCTTAGCAGAACTTAGCGGGGGAATGAAGACCCAGTACTTC.

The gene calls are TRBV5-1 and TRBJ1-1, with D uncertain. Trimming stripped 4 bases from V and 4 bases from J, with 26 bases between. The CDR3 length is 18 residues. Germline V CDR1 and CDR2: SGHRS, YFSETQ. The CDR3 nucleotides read TGCGCCAGCAGCCGGGGATGGGCGTCGGTTCGTGTGAGCACTGAAGCTTTCTTT. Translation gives CASSRGWASVRVSTEAFF. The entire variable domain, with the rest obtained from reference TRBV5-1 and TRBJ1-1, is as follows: KAGVTQTPRYLIKTRGQQVTLSCSPISGHRSVSWYQQTPGQGLQFLFEYFSETQRNKGNFPGRFSGRQFSNSRSEMNVSTLELGDSALYLCASSRGWASVRVSTEAFFGQGTRLTVV.

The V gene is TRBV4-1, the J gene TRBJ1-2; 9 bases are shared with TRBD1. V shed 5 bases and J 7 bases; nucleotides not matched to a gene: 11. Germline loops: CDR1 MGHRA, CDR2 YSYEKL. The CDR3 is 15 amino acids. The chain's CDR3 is CASSSPSLTGGGYTF. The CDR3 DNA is TGCGCCAGCAGCTCCCCTAGTCTGACAGGGGGTGGCTACACCTTC.

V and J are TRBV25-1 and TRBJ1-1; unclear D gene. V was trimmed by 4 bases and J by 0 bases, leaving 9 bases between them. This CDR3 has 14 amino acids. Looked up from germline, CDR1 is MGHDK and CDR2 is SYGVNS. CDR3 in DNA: TGTGCCAGCAGTGTTGGGCTAATGAACACTGAAGCTTTCTTT. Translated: CASSVGLMNTEAFF. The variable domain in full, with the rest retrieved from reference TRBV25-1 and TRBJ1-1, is EADIYQTPRYLVIGTGKKITLECSQTMGHDKMYWYQQDPGMELHLIHYSYGVNSTEKGDLSSESTVSRIRTEHFPLTLESARPSHTSQYLCASSVGLMNTEAFFGQGTRLTVV.

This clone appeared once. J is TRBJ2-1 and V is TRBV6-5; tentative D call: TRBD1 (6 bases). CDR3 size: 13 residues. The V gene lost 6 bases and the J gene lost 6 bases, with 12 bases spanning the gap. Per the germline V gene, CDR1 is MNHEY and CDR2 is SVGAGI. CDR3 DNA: TGTGCCAGCAGGATGACAGGATCCAATGAGCAGTTCTTC. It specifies CASRMTGSNEQFF.

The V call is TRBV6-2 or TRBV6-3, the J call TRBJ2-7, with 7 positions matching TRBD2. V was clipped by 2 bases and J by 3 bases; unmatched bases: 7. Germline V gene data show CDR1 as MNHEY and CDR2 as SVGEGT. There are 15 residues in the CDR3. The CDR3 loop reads CASSYAPGGIYEQYF. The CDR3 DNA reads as TGTGCCAGCAGTTACGCGCCCGGGGGGATCTACGAGCAGTACTTC.

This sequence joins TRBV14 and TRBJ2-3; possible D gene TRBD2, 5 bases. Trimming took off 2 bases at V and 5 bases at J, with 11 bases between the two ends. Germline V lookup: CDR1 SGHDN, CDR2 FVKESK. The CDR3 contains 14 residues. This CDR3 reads CASSQWTLKDTQYF. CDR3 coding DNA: TGTGCCAGCAGCCAATGGACTCTAAAAGATACGCAGTATTTT.

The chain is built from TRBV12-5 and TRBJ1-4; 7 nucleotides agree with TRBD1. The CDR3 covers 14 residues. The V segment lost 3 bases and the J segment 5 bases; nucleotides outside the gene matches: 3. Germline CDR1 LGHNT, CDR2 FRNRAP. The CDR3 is CASGLGTENEKLFF. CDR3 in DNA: TGTGCTAGTGGTTTAGGGACAGAGAATGAAAAACTGTTTTTT. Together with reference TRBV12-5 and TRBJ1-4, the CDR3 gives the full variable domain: DARVTQTPRHKVTEMGQEVTMRCQPILGHNTVFWYRQTMMQGLELLAYFRNRAPLDDSGMPKDRFSAEMPDATLATLKIQPSEPRDSAVYFCASGLGTENEKLFFGSGTQLSVL.

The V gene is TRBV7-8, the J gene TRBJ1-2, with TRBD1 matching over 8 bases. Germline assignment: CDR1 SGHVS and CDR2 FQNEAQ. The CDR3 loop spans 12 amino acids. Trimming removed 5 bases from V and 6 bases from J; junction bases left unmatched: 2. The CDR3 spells CASSTQGDGYTF. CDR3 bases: TGTGCCAGCAGCACACAGGGGGATGGCTACACCTTC.

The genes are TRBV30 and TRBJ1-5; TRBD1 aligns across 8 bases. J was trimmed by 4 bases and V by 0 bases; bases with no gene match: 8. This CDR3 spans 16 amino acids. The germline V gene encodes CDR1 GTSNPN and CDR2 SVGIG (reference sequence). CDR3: CAWSVQGRGPNQPQHF. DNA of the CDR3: TGTGCCTGGAGTGTACAGGGCAGGGGGCCTAATCAGCCCCAGCATTTT.

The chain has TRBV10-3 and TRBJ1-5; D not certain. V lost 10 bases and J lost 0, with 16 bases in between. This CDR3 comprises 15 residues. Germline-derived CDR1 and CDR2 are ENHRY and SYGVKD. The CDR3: CATGGGETSNQPQHF. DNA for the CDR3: TGTGCCACAGGAGGTGGGGAGACTAGCAATCAGCCCCAGCATTTT.

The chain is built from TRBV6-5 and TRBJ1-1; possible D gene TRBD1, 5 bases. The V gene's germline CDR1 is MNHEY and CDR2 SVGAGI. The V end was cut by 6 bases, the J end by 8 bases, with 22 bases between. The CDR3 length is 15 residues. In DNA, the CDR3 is TGTGCCAGCAGCCGGACACCAAAGGGGTTAGGAGAAGCTTTCTTT. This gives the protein CASSRTPKGLGEAFF.

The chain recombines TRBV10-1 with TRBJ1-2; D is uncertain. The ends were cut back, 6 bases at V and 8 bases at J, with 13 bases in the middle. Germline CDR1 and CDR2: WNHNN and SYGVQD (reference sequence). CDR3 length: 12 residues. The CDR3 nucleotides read TGCGCCAGCAGCCGGGGAGGGAAAGGCTACACCTTC. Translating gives CASSRGGKGYTF.

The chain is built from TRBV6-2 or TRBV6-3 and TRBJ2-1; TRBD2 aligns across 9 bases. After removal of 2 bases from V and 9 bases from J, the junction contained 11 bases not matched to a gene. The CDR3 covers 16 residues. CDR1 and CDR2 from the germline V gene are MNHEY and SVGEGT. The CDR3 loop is CASSYPYSGSAGEQFF. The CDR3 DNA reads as TGTGCCAGCAGTTACCCGTATAGCGGGAGTGCGGGTGAGCAGTTCTTC.

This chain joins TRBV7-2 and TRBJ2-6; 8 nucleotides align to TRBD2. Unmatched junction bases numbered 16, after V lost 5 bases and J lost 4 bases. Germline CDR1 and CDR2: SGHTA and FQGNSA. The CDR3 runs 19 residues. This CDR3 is CASSPRWTPIAGGANVLTF. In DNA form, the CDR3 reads TGTGCCAGCAGCCCTCGCTGGACTCCCATAGCGGGAGGGGCCAACGTCCTGACTTTC.